The rows below give T cell receptor beta chains drawn from one sample of a study of T cells in Graves' hyperthyroidism and ophthalmopathy. Via MiXCR, TCRdb re-called the multiplex PCR reads, giving one row per CDR3 protein. The table includes under 400,000 distinct CDR3 sequences, over 11% detected once. The sequenced sample consisted of blood. These receptors all stem from a woman aged 60 to 75 with Graves' hyperthyroidism. CDR3s include the opening cysteine and the closing phenylalanine or tryptophan. The D gene is left open where the match is weak. Clone size is shown for a subset of rows, as once, few, many or a class of expanded clone.

size: many
V: TRBV2
J: TRBJ2-2
D: TRBD1
CDR3: CASSDLTGQYTGELFF
DNA: TGTGCCAGCAGTGACCTTACGGGACAGTACACCGGGGAGCTGTTTTTT

size: NA
V: TRBV6-1
J: TRBJ2-1
D: TRBD1
CDR3: CASSEMGQGVSEQFF
DNA: TGTGCCAGCAGTGAAATGGGACAGGGGGTCAGTGAGCAGTTCTTC

size: many
V: TRBV5-1
J: TRBJ2-2
D: TRBD2
CDR3: CASRRLAGGNTGELFF
DNA: TGCGCCAGCAGAAGACTAGCGGGAGGAAACACCGGGGAGCTGTTTTTT

size: NA
V: TRBV9
J: TRBJ2-7
D: TRBD1
CDR3: CASSPGQGEYEQYF
DNA: TGTGCCAGCAGCCCCGGACAGGGGGAGTACGAGCAGTACTTC

size: many
V: TRBV20-1
J: TRBJ2-1
D: TRBD2
CDR3: CSASRASGNNEQFF
DNA: TGCAGTGCTAGTAGGGCTAGCGGTAACAATGAGCAGTTCTTC

size: many
V: TRBV28
J: TRBJ2-1
D: TRBD2
CDR3: CASRGLAGESYNEQFF
DNA: TGTGCCAGCAGAGGACTAGCGGGAGAGTCCTACAATGAGCAGTTCTTC

size: few
V: TRBV28
J: TRBJ2-1
D: NA
CDR3: CASSGGYSYNEQFF
DNA: TGTGCCAGCAGTGGTGGGTACTCCTACAATGAGCAGTTCTTC

size: few
V: TRBV5-1
J: TRBJ2-5
D: NA
CDR3: CASSPDGYQETQYF
DNA: TGCGCCAGCAGCCCGGACGGTTATCAAGAGACCCAGTACTTC

size: NA
V: TRBV20-1
J: TRBJ2-3
D: TRBD2
CDR3: CSAEGTSGGTDTQYF
DNA: TGCAGTGCCGAAGGAACTAGCGGAGGCACAGATACGCAGTATTTT

size: few
V: TRBV19
J: TRBJ2-7
D: NA
CDR3: CASSPGEHSYEQYF
DNA: TGTGCCAGTAGTCCGGGGGAACACTCCTACGAGCAGTACTTC

size: NA
V: TRBV6-5
J: TRBJ1-6
D: NA
CDR3: CASSYLEGLWSPLHF
DNA: TGTGCCAGCAGTTACTTGGAGGGACTATGGTCACCCCTCCACTTT

size: NA
V: TRBV7-3
J: TRBJ2-3
D: TRBD1
CDR3: CASSWDRRTDTQYF
DNA: TGTGCCAGTTCGTGGGACAGGCGGACAGATACGCAGTATTTT

size: many
V: TRBV6-1
J: TRBJ1-4
D: NA
CDR3: CASNYPGLNEKLFF
DNA: TGTGCCAGCAATTATCCAGGGCTCAATGAAAAACTGTTTTTT

size: many
V: TRBV30
J: TRBJ2-7
D: NA
CDR3: CAWGAGAQFYEQYF
DNA: TGTGCCTGGGGGGCAGGGGCGCAGTTCTACGAGCAGTACTTC

size: few
V: TRBV15
J: TRBJ1-1
D: NA
CDR3: CATSKGASTEAFF
DNA: TGTGCCACCAGCAAGGGCGCGAGCACTGAAGCTTTCTTT

size: few
V: TRBV5-1
J: TRBJ2-1
D: NA
CDR3: CASSLAWGEQFF
DNA: TGCGCCAGCAGCTTGGCTTGGGGTGAGCAGTTCTTC

size: many
V: TRBV18
J: TRBJ2-1
D: NA
CDR3: CASSPPLNRANEQFF
DNA: TGTGCCAGCTCACCACCGTTGAACAGAGCGAATGAGCAGTTCTTC

size: few
V: TRBV20-1
J: TRBJ1-3
D: NA
CDR3: CSARNSREAGNTIYF
DNA: TGCAGTGCTAGAAACTCCAGGGAAGCTGGAAACACCATATATTTT

size: many
V: TRBV5-1
J: TRBJ2-1
D: NA
CDR3: CASSLQGSVYNEQFF
DNA: TGCGCCAGCAGCTTGCAGGGATCGGTATACAATGAGCAGTTCTTC

size: few
V: TRBV7-2
J: TRBJ2-3
D: TRBD1
CDR3: CASSPGGGDTQYF
DNA: TGTGCCAGCAGCCCAGGGGGCGGAGATACGCAGTATTTT

size: many
V: TRBV3-1
J: TRBJ2-5
D: NA
CDR3: CASSPLAFQETQYF
DNA: TGTGCCAGCAGCCCATTAGCGTTCCAAGAGACCCAGTACTTC

size: NA
V: TRBV7-9
J: TRBJ2-7
D: TRBD1
CDR3: CASSTLTGTYEQYF
DNA: TGTGCCAGCAGCACCCTGACAGGGACCTACGAGCAGTACTTC

size: many
V: TRBV11-2
J: TRBJ2-5
D: NA
CDR3: CASSLWATGAVETQYF
DNA: TGTGCCAGCAGCTTATGGGCGACGGGAGCGGTGGAGACCCAGTACTTC

size: few
V: TRBV29-1
J: TRBJ2-5
D: TRBD1
CDR3: CSVKAPLDRAAKTQYF
DNA: TGCAGCGTAAAAGCCCCCCTGGACAGGGCAGCGAAGACCCAGTACTTC

size: NA
V: TRBV11-2
J: TRBJ2-7
D: TRBD2
CDR3: CASSLGTSGRSEQYF
DNA: TGTGCCAGCAGCTTAGGGACTAGCGGGAGATCCGAGCAGTACTTC

size: many
V: TRBV28
J: TRBJ2-1
D: TRBD1
CDR3: CASRFAGTGNNEQFF
DNA: TGTGCCAGCAGGTTCGCCGGGACAGGGAATAATGAGCAGTTCTTC

size: many
V: TRBV2
J: TRBJ1-4
D: NA
CDR3: CASSEEAGEVEKLFF
DNA: TGTGCCAGCAGTGAAGAAGCAGGGGAGGTTGAAAAACTGTTTTTT